This is a list of T cell receptor beta chains from one sample in a study of shared clonotypes between healthy human individuals. The data were produced by immunoSEQ multiplex PCR, yet TCRdb's version contains in-frame clones alone and is incomplete. The table has about 2,100,000 clones, about 93% seen once; the top ten hold 1.7%. The sequenced sample was naive CD8+ T cells from PBMCs. The receptors originated from a man aged 18 to 29 in good health. Some clones in this sample may be carry-over from other donors' samples. Each CDR3 is given with its conserved first and last residue. The D gene is left open where the match is weak. Clone size, where shown, is once, few, many, or a class for clones that have expanded.

clone_size,cdr3_length,d_call,v_call,j_call,cdr3_nt,cdr3_aa
.,13,.,TRBV6-6,TRBJ1-2,TGTGCCAGCAGTTCCCCTACTACCTATGGCTACACCTTC,CASSSPTTYGYTF
.,19,TRBD1,TRBV4-3,TRBJ2-1,TGCGCCAGCAGCCAAGATTGGCTTTTAGGACAGGGAAACGGCAATGAGCAGTTCTTC,CASSQDWLLGQGNGNEQFF
.,20,TRBD2,TRBV28,TRBJ2-3,TGTGCCAGCAGTAAACCGATTCCCCGGAGTAGCGGGAGATGGGCAGATACGCAGTATTTT,CASSKPIPRSSGRWADTQYF
.,20,.,TRBV7-3,TRBJ2-3,TGTGCCAGCAGCTCCACGCCCGGGGACCAGGGTTTGATTGGCACAGATACGCAGTATTTT,CASSSTPGDQGLIGTDTQYF
.,17,TRBD2,TRBV4-1,TRBJ2-1,TGCGCCAGCAGCCACGGTATGGGGGAGGGCCCGGGTAATGAGCAGTTCTTC,CASSHGMGEGPGNEQFF
.,12,.,TRBV28,TRBJ2-7,TGTGCCAGCAGTCGGGACAATCCCGAGCAGTACTTC,CASSRDNPEQYF
.,16,TRBD1,TRBV7-9,TRBJ2-1,TGTGCCAGCAGCTTAGTTGGGACAGGGGGCCCGAATGAGCAGTTCTTC,CASSLVGTGGPNEQFF
.,16,TRBD1,TRBV19,TRBJ2-6,TGTGCCAGTAGTCCGCGACAGGGGGCTGGGGCCAACGTCCTGACTTTC,CASSPRQGAGANVLTF
.,14,TRBD2,TRBV19,TRBJ2-1,TGTGCCAGTAGTATTTTAGCGGGAGGGGGTGAGCAGTTCTTC,CASSILAGGGEQFF
.,16,TRBD1,TRBV9,TRBJ1-1,TGTGCCAGCAGCGTAGCTCCGGACAGGCCGAACACTGAAGCTTTCTTT,CASSVAPDRPNTEAFF
.,13,.,TRBV5-1,TRBJ2-7,TGCGCCAGCAGCTTTGGAGACTCTTTGGAGCAGTACTTC,CASSFGDSLEQYF
.,15,TRBD2,TRBV7-3,TRBJ2-1,TGTGCCAGCAGCCCCCCGACTAGCGAAGGTAGTGAGCAGTTCTTC,CASSPPTSEGSEQFF
.,16,TRBD2,TRBV7-6,TRBJ2-3,TGTGCCAGCACCCCGGGAGCGGGAGGGTCAAGAGATACGCAGTATTTT,CASTPGAGGSRDTQYF
.,12,.,TRBV13,TRBJ2-1,TGTGCCAGCGGTCGGACTTACAATGAGCAGTTCTTC,CASGRTYNEQFF
.,17,.,TRBV19,TRBJ1-2,TGTGCCAGTAGTATGCGGGGGGCGGGCTACCCTAACTATGGCTACACCTTC,CASSMRGAGYPNYGYTF
once,12,.,TRBV19,TRBJ2-1,TGTGCCAGTAGTTTTTCTTTCGATGAGCAGTTCTTC,CASSFSFDEQFF
.,16,TRBD2,TRBV9,TRBJ2-3,TGTGCCAGCAGCTGGGGACTAGCGGGAGAGACAGATACGCAGTATTTT,CASSWGLAGETDTQYF
.,13,.,TRBV28,TRBJ2-1,TGTGCCAGCAACCCCACGAGAGGTCATGAGCAGTTCTTC,CASNPTRGHEQFF
.,12,.,TRBV7-9,TRBJ2-2,TGTGCCAGCAGCGTTGCGGTCGGGGAGCTGTTTTTT,CASSVAVGELFF
.,16,.,TRBV11-2,TRBJ2-2,TGTGCCAGCAGCCCGGGTCTCAGTGAAAGGGCCGGGGAGCTGTTTTTT,CASSPGLSERAGELFF
.,16,TRBD2,TRBV27,TRBJ2-1,TGTGCCAGCAGTTTAAACGCGCTAGCGGGCTACAATGAGCAGTTCTTC,CASSLNALAGYNEQFF
.,14,.,TRBV10-2,TRBJ2-1,TGCGCCAGCAGTTCCCTAGACAGGATCGATGAGCAGTTCTTC,CASSSLDRIDEQFF
.,11,.,TRBV29-1,TRBJ2-1,TGCAGCTCCTCGGATCCCAATGAGCAGTTCTTC,CSSSDPNEQFF
.,12,.,TRBV11-3,TRBJ2-1,TGTGCCAGCAGCGCTACTCAGAATGAGCAGTTCTTC,CASSATQNEQFF
.,16,.,TRBV19,TRBJ2-1,TGTGCCAGTTCTGTAGTTCGGGGGCTACCGTACAATGAGCAGTTCTTC,CASSVVRGLPYNEQFF
.,11,.,TRBV9,TRBJ2-1,TGTGCCAGCAGTGAACGGGATGAGCAGTTCTTC,CASSERDEQFF
.,16,.,TRBV9,TRBJ2-2,TGTGCCAGCAGCCCGAGAGGGAGAGGGAACACCGGGGAGCTGTTTTTT,CASSPRGRGNTGELFF
.,14,.,TRBV6-5,TRBJ2-2,TGTGCCAGCACCGCAGGTCTGAACACCGGGGAGCTGTTTTTT,CASTAGLNTGELFF
.,15,.,TRBV7-3,TRBJ2-7,TGTGCCAGCAGCCATACCGGGACCGGAGCCTACGAGCAGTACTTC,CASSHTGTGAYEQYF
.,16,.,TRBV10-3,TRBJ1-1,TGTGCCATCAGTGAAGGGGTGGGGGGTAGTTTATCTGAAGCTTTCTTT,CAISEGVGGSLSEAFF
.,15,.,TRBV13,TRBJ2-7,TGTGCCAGCAGCTTAGGACGTGCTCAAGGCGGCGAGCAGTACTTC,CASSLGRAQGGEQYF
.,13,.,TRBV27,TRBJ2-5,TGTGCCAGCAGTTTAGCTCGACTCTCGACCCAGTACTTC,CASSLARLSTQYF
.,17,TRBD1,TRBV19,TRBJ1-2,TGTGCCAGTAGTCAGAGGGACAGTTCCTCGGCGGTGTATGGCTACACCTTC,CASSQRDSSSAVYGYTF
.,16,TRBD1,TRBV5-1,TRBJ1-1,TGCGCCAGCAGCTTAACAGGGGGCAGAGCGAACACTGAAGCTTTCTTT,CASSLTGGRANTEAFF
.,15,.,TRBV4-1,TRBJ2-3,TGCGCCAGCAGCCACTCGCGGGGAGGCACAGATACGCAGTATTTT,CASSHSRGGTDTQYF
.,15,TRBD1,TRBV6-5,TRBJ2-7,TGTGCCAGCAGTTACATGACAGGGGCTACTTACGAGCAGTACTTC,CASSYMTGATYEQYF
.,14,.,TRBV27,TRBJ2-5,TGTGCCAGCAGTTCCCGGACGGCCGGAGAGACCCAGTACTTC,CASSSRTAGETQYF
.,13,.,TRBV29-1,TRBJ2-7,TGCAGCGTTTACAGGACCAGCTCCTACGAGCAGTACTTC,CSVYRTSSYEQYF
.,12,.,TRBV30,TRBJ2-3,TGTGCCTGGAGGGGGGACGGCCATACGCAGTATTTT,CAWRGDGHTQYF
.,13,.,TRBV2,TRBJ1-4,TGTGCCAGCAGTGTAGATTCGAATGAAAAACTGTTTTTT,CASSVDSNEKLFF
.,13,TRBD1,TRBV28,TRBJ1-2,TGTGCCAGCAGTGGGGACAGCTCCTATGGCTACACCTTC,CASSGDSSYGYTF
.,16,TRBD2,TRBV11-2,TRBJ2-7,TGTGCCAGCAGCTTAGGAGGGACTACCTATGCCTACGAGCAGTACTTC,CASSLGGTTYAYEQYF
.,14,TRBD2,TRBV28,TRBJ2-7,TGTGCCAGCAGCCGACCTGGACTAGCCCCCGAGCAGTACTTC,CASSRPGLAPEQYF
.,15,.,TRBV28,TRBJ1-1,TGTGCCAGCAGTTTATCCGCAGCGGGGCGGACTGAAGCTTTCTTT,CASSLSAAGRTEAFF
.,18,.,TRBV27,TRBJ1-2,TGTGCCAGCAGTTTATCGATCGGGTTGGGGTCAGGCGACTATGGCTACACCTTC,CASSLSIGLGSGDYGYTF
once,14,TRBD1,TRBV27,TRBJ2-7,TGTGCCAGCAGTTTCCTCGGACAGGGGTACGAGCAGTACTTC,CASSFLGQGYEQYF
few,14,TRBD1,TRBV27,TRBJ1-3,TGTGCCAGCAGTCCGGACAGGGCTGGAAACACCATATATTTT,CASSPDRAGNTIYF
.,16,.,TRBV28,TRBJ1-5,TGTGCCAGCAGTGAAATCGGAGACCTAGCGGGTCAGCCCCAGCATTTT,CASSEIGDLAGQPQHF
.,14,.,TRBV7-3,TRBJ2-7,TGTGCCAGCAGCTTTTTTGGAGGGAACTACGAGCAGTACTTC,CASSFFGGNYEQYF
.,16,TRBD1,TRBV5-4,TRBJ1-2,TGTGCCAGCAGCTTGGACAGGGGGCTGGACGGCTATGGCTACACCTTC,CASSLDRGLDGYGYTF
.,14,.,TRBV9,TRBJ2-7,TGTGCCAGCTCCGCGTCAGGGGAATCCTACGAGCAGTACTTC,CASSASGESYEQYF
.,16,TRBD1,TRBV28,TRBJ2-7,TGTGCCAGCAGCTTCCTAGCTTCAGGGGGCAGATACGAGCAGTACTTC,CASSFLASGGRYEQYF
.,14,.,TRBV30,TRBJ1-2,TGTGCCTGGAGTGTACCGGCAGATTGGTATGGCTACACCTTC,CAWSVPADWYGYTF
.,13,.,TRBV7-3,TRBJ2-7,TGTGCCAGCAGCTCCCCCCCCGGCTACGAGCAGTACTTC,CASSSPPGYEQYF
once,15,.,TRBV7-9,TRBJ1-2,TGTGCCAGCAGCTTAACTAGCGGCGATTCCTATGGCTACACCTTC,CASSLTSGDSYGYTF
.,15,TRBD2,TRBV4-1,TRBJ2-7,TGCGCCAGCAGCCAAGGACGGACTAGCGGCTACGAGCAGTACTTC,CASSQGRTSGYEQYF